The T cell receptor beta chain described here comes from a study of blood T cells in healthy people across ages. With a J-beta primer mix and a sample-barcoded 5' primer, a second PCR ran 7 to 11 cycles. TCRdb analysed the 5' RACE reads with MiXCR anew, one entry per CDR3 protein. Of some 800,000 distinct CDR3 sequences in the sample, 40% to 50% were seen once. With regard to this clonotype: The junction departs from the called germline gene at one end, perhaps through a read error.

The sequenced material came from blood. This clonotype originated in a man aged 55-75 years in good health.

The CDR3 coding sequence is TGTGCCCGCAGTTTAGAACCCTCCGAAGCTTTCTTT. As protein: CARSLEPSEAFF. V gene TRBV12-3 or TRBV12-4 combines with J gene TRBJ1-1; no clear D gene. The CDR3 sequence is 12 residues long.